The TCR beta chain under discussion was sequenced for a study of T cells in Graves' hyperthyroidism and ophthalmopathy. The germline V gene encodes CDR1 LNHDA and CDR2 SQIVND (reference sequence). Losses at the gene ends were 3 bases for V and 5 bases for J; bases not matched to a gene: 11. This CDR3 has 17 amino acids. This clonotype occurred a few times. The CDR3 regions of TCR beta were amplified from RNA transcripts. The TCR CDR3 was amplified in a first-round RT-PCR using the HTBI primer set. Using its own MiXCR run on the multiplex PCR reads, TCRdb lists one record per CDR3 protein. The sample has roughly 740,000 distinct CDR3 sequences, approximately 16% seen once.

Sequencing input: blood. The chain joins TRBV19 to TRBJ2-1; 9 nucleotides agree with TRBD2. The sequence came from a man younger than 35 with Graves' hyperthyroidism. The CDR3 DNA sequence: TGTGCCAGTAGTATGGCCCTAGCGGGAAAGGGGAACAATGAGCAGTTCTTC. Encoded protein: CASSMALAGKGNNEQFF.